Listed below are T cell receptor beta chains from one sample, sequenced in a study of radiotherapy plus CTLA-4 blockade in lung cancer. The protocol was immunoSEQ multiplex PCR, while the TCRdb copy is restricted to in-frame clones and leaves out a portion. The sample lists tens of thousands of clones, about 80% occurring once. Sample: peripheral blood, taken from a patient treated with radiotherapy plus ipilimumab. These receptors were taken from a human donor with non-small cell lung cancer who had a complete response to radiotherapy plus ipilimumab. Both conserved end residues are part of each CDR3. Each record gives: J gene, clone size, CDR3 length, D gene, V gene, CDR3 protein, CDR3 DNA. The D gene is left open where the match is weak. Only some rows state a clone size, as once, few, many or a class for expanded clones.

j_call: TRBJ1-2; clone_size: -; cdr3_length: 15; d_call: -; v_call: TRBV27; cdr3_aa: CASSPISGLTYGYTF; cdr3_nt: TGTGCCAGCAGCCCCATTAGCGGACTTACCTATGGCTACACCTTC
j_call: TRBJ1-2; clone_size: -; cdr3_length: 13; d_call: -; v_call: TRBV28; cdr3_aa: CASSLRQNYGYTF; cdr3_nt: TGTGCCAGCAGTTTGAGACAGAACTATGGCTACACCTTC
j_call: TRBJ1-1; clone_size: -; cdr3_length: 14; d_call: -; v_call: TRBV30; cdr3_aa: CAWSGRGLNTEAFF; cdr3_nt: TGTGCCTGGTCCGGGCGGGGGTTGAACACTGAAGCTTTCTTT
j_call: TRBJ1-1; clone_size: -; cdr3_length: 19; d_call: TRBD1; v_call: TRBV30; cdr3_aa: CAWRPGQGVFSRLNTEAFF; cdr3_nt: TGTGCCTGGAGGCCGGGACAGGGGGTTTTTAGTCGCTTGAACACTGAAGCTTTCTTT
j_call: TRBJ1-1; clone_size: -; cdr3_length: 17; d_call: -; v_call: TRBV4-1; cdr3_aa: CASSQDLADILNTEAFF; cdr3_nt: TGCGCCAGCAGCCAAGATCTGGCAGATATACTGAACACTGAAGCTTTCTTT
j_call: TRBJ2-3; clone_size: -; cdr3_length: 17; d_call: -; v_call: TRBV25-1; cdr3_aa: CASSSILTTRNPDTQYF; cdr3_nt: TGTGCCAGCAGTTCCATCCTGACTACCCGAAATCCAGATACGCAGTATTTT
j_call: TRBJ2-6; clone_size: -; cdr3_length: 15; d_call: TRBD1; v_call: TRBV27; cdr3_aa: CASSTGGSGANVLTF; cdr3_nt: TGTGCCAGCAGTACAGGGGGCTCTGGGGCCAACGTCCTGACTTTC
j_call: TRBJ2-5; clone_size: -; cdr3_length: 18; d_call: -; v_call: TRBV5-4; cdr3_aa: CASSPSFVSGVVQETQYF; cdr3_nt: TGTGCCAGCAGCCCTTCTTTTGTAAGCGGAGTCGTACAAGAGACCCAGTACTTC
j_call: TRBJ1-5; clone_size: -; cdr3_length: 16; d_call: TRBD1; v_call: TRBV2; cdr3_aa: CASSGDRRGNNQPQHF; cdr3_nt: TGTGCCAGCAGTGGGGACAGGCGGGGAAACAATCAGCCCCAGCATTTT
j_call: TRBJ2-3; clone_size: -; cdr3_length: 14; d_call: -; v_call: TRBV5-1; cdr3_aa: CASSSNSGGDTQYF; cdr3_nt: TGCGCCAGCAGCTCAAACTCAGGAGGAGATACGCAGTATTTT
j_call: TRBJ2-1; clone_size: -; cdr3_length: 18; d_call: TRBD2; v_call: TRBV2; cdr3_aa: CASPTGTSGGSWVNEQFF; cdr3_nt: TGTGCCAGCCCTACCGGGACTAGCGGGGGGAGTTGGGTGAATGAGCAGTTCTTC
j_call: TRBJ1-1; clone_size: -; cdr3_length: 16; d_call: -; v_call: TRBV18; cdr3_aa: CASSLEIAGENTEAFF; cdr3_nt: TGTGCCAGCTCACTAGAGATAGCAGGGGAGAACACTGAAGCTTTCTTT
j_call: TRBJ2-6; clone_size: -; cdr3_length: 17; d_call: -; v_call: TRBV5-5; cdr3_aa: CASSGGLSGSGANVLTF; cdr3_nt: TGTGCCAGCAGCGGGGGCTTGTCGGGCTCTGGGGCCAACGTCCTGACTTTC
j_call: TRBJ1-5; clone_size: -; cdr3_length: 14; d_call: -; v_call: TRBV19; cdr3_aa: CASSMERSNQPQHF; cdr3_nt: TGTGCCAGTAGTATGGAGAGGAGCAATCAGCCCCAGCATTTT
j_call: TRBJ2-7; clone_size: -; cdr3_length: 17; d_call: TRBD2; v_call: TRBV13; cdr3_aa: CASSERFREGLAHEQYF; cdr3_nt: TGTGCCAGCAGCGAGCGGTTCCGGGAGGGACTAGCCCACGAGCAGTACTTC
j_call: TRBJ2-3; clone_size: -; cdr3_length: 14; d_call: -; v_call: TRBV7-2; cdr3_aa: CASSPGSGTDTQYF; cdr3_nt: TGTGCCAGCAGCCCGGGGAGCGGCACAGATACGCAGTATTTT
j_call: TRBJ2-5; clone_size: -; cdr3_length: 14; d_call: -; v_call: TRBV7-2; cdr3_aa: CASSSTKAEETQYF; cdr3_nt: TGTGCCAGCAGCTCCACCAAGGCAGAAGAGACCCAGTACTTC
j_call: TRBJ1-4; clone_size: few; cdr3_length: 12; d_call: -; v_call: TRBV30; cdr3_aa: CAWKGSNEKLFF; cdr3_nt: TGTGCCTGGAAAGGTTCCAATGAAAAACTGTTTTTT
j_call: TRBJ1-3; clone_size: -; cdr3_length: 13; d_call: -; v_call: TRBV11-3; cdr3_aa: CASSFSGGNTIYF; cdr3_nt: TGTGCCAGCAGCTTTAGCGGTGGAAACACCATATATTTT
j_call: TRBJ2-3; clone_size: -; cdr3_length: 15; d_call: TRBD2; v_call: TRBV6-4; cdr3_aa: CASSLTSGSTDTQYF; cdr3_nt: TGTGCCAGCAGTTTGACTAGCGGGAGCACAGATACGCAGTATTTT
j_call: TRBJ1-5; clone_size: few; cdr3_length: 15; d_call: -; v_call: TRBV28; cdr3_aa: CASSLEGRGGQPQHF; cdr3_nt: TGTGCCAGCAGCCTTGAGGGCAGGGGCGGTCAGCCCCAGCATTTT
j_call: TRBJ2-3; clone_size: once; cdr3_length: 14; d_call: -; v_call: TRBV5-1; cdr3_aa: CASSERGRADTQYF; cdr3_nt: TGCGCCAGCAGCGAGAGGGGGAGGGCGGATACGCAGTATTTT
j_call: TRBJ1-2; clone_size: -; cdr3_length: 15; d_call: -; v_call: TRBV6-5; cdr3_aa: CASSYSTAGAGGYTF; cdr3_nt: TGTGCCAGCAGTTACTCAACTGCAGGGGCCGGTGGCTACACCTTC
j_call: TRBJ1-5; clone_size: -; cdr3_length: 15; d_call: -; v_call: TRBV10-3; cdr3_aa: CAISDLDFSNQPQHF; cdr3_nt: TGTGCCATCAGTGACCTTGATTTTAGCAATCAGCCCCAGCATTTT
j_call: TRBJ2-1; clone_size: -; cdr3_length: 13; d_call: -; v_call: TRBV7-6; cdr3_aa: CASSLVLSNEQFF; cdr3_nt: TGTGCCAGCAGCTTAGTCCTTAGCAATGAGCAGTTCTTC
j_call: TRBJ1-2; clone_size: -; cdr3_length: 16; d_call: -; v_call: TRBV5-4; cdr3_aa: CASSWAGEAFGNGYTF; cdr3_nt: TGTGCCAGCAGCTGGGCAGGGGAGGCGTTCGGGAACGGCTACACCTTC
j_call: TRBJ2-4; clone_size: few; cdr3_length: 15; d_call: -; v_call: TRBV5-1; cdr3_aa: CASSPVDRSSNIQYF; cdr3_nt: TGCGCCAGCAGCCCGGTGGACAGATCCTCAAACATTCAGTACTTC
j_call: TRBJ2-2; clone_size: -; cdr3_length: 15; d_call: -; v_call: TRBV19; cdr3_aa: CASTPLPGNTGELFF; cdr3_nt: TGTGCCAGTACTCCACTCCCAGGGAACACCGGGGAGCTGTTTTTT
j_call: TRBJ2-2; clone_size: -; cdr3_length: 15; d_call: -; v_call: TRBV7-6; cdr3_aa: CASSSLTGPTGELFF; cdr3_nt: TGTGCCAGCAGCTCTTTGACGGGTCCCACCGGGGAGCTGTTTTTT
j_call: TRBJ2-3; clone_size: -; cdr3_length: 15; d_call: TRBD2; v_call: TRBV12-5; cdr3_aa: CASGFGGSVADTQYF; cdr3_nt: TGTGCTAGTGGTTTCGGCGGGAGTGTTGCAGATACGCAGTATTTT
j_call: TRBJ1-2; clone_size: few; cdr3_length: 12; d_call: -; v_call: TRBV5-8; cdr3_aa: CASRRKTYGYTF; cdr3_nt: TGTGCCAGCAGACGAAAGACCTATGGCTACACCTTC
j_call: TRBJ1-1; clone_size: -; cdr3_length: 14; d_call: -; v_call: TRBV11-3; cdr3_aa: CASSLAGGDTEAFF; cdr3_nt: TGTGCCAGCAGCTTAGCGGGAGGGGACACTGAAGCTTTCTTT
j_call: TRBJ2-3; clone_size: -; cdr3_length: 13; d_call: -; v_call: TRBV18; cdr3_aa: CASSPQGPDTQYF; cdr3_nt: TGTGCCAGCTCGCCGCAGGGGCCAGATACGCAGTATTTT
j_call: TRBJ2-1; clone_size: -; cdr3_length: 14; d_call: -; v_call: TRBV10-3; cdr3_aa: CAIGYSPVYLEQFF; cdr3_nt: TGTGCCATTGGTTACAGCCCAGTTTATTTGGAGCAGTTCTTC
j_call: TRBJ1-1; clone_size: -; cdr3_length: 14; d_call: -; v_call: TRBV5-8; cdr3_aa: CASSHWGGDTEAFF; cdr3_nt: TGTGCCAGCAGCCATTGGGGGGGGGACACTGAAGCTTTCTTT
j_call: TRBJ2-3; clone_size: -; cdr3_length: 14; d_call: -; v_call: TRBV9; cdr3_aa: CASTRRESSDTQYF; cdr3_nt: TGTGCCAGCACCCGTAGAGAGTCTTCAGATACGCAGTATTTT
j_call: TRBJ2-6; clone_size: few; cdr3_length: 13; d_call: -; v_call: TRBV5-4; cdr3_aa: CASSPEGANVLTF; cdr3_nt: TGTGCCAGCAGCCCGGAGGGGGCCAACGTCCTGACTTTC
j_call: TRBJ1-5; clone_size: -; cdr3_length: 16; d_call: TRBD1; v_call: TRBV7-2; cdr3_aa: CASSPLRDRVNQPQHF; cdr3_nt: TGTGCCAGCAGCCCTCTCCGGGACAGGGTGAATCAGCCCCAGCATTTT
j_call: TRBJ1-6; clone_size: -; cdr3_length: 14; d_call: -; v_call: TRBV5-4; cdr3_aa: CASSFPRANSPLHF; cdr3_nt: TGTGCCAGCAGCTTCCCACGGGCGAATTCACCCCTCCACTTT
j_call: TRBJ1-1; clone_size: -; cdr3_length: 11; d_call: -; v_call: TRBV20-1; cdr3_aa: CSKGQNTEAFF; cdr3_nt: TGCAGTAAGGGACAGAACACTGAAGCTTTCTTT
j_call: TRBJ2-1; clone_size: -; cdr3_length: 11; d_call: -; v_call: TRBV20-1; cdr3_aa: CSARPSDEQFF; cdr3_nt: TGCAGTGCTAGGCCATCCGATGAGCAGTTCTTC
j_call: TRBJ2-1; clone_size: -; cdr3_length: 15; d_call: -; v_call: TRBV7-2; cdr3_aa: CASSTPGLPYNEQFF; cdr3_nt: TGTGCCAGCAGCACTCCGGGACTTCCCTACAATGAGCAGTTCTTC
j_call: TRBJ2-1; clone_size: -; cdr3_length: 13; d_call: -; v_call: TRBV7-2; cdr3_aa: CASSSAHYNEQFF; cdr3_nt: TGTGCCAGCAGCTCGGCCCACTACAATGAGCAGTTCTTC
j_call: TRBJ2-1; clone_size: -; cdr3_length: 15; d_call: TRBD2; v_call: TRBV28; cdr3_aa: CASSLGASGNNEQFF; cdr3_nt: TGTGCCAGCAGTTTAGGGGCTAGCGGGAACAATGAGCAGTTCTTC
j_call: TRBJ2-2; clone_size: -; cdr3_length: 17; d_call: TRBD2; v_call: TRBV10-3; cdr3_aa: CATLYGGLAGNTGELFF; cdr3_nt: TGTGCCACCCTCTATGGGGGACTAGCGGGAAACACCGGGGAGCTGTTTTTT
j_call: TRBJ1-2; clone_size: -; cdr3_length: 14; d_call: -; v_call: TRBV7-9; cdr3_aa: CASGLGLWGDGYTF; cdr3_nt: TGTGCCAGCGGCTTGGGGTTATGGGGTGATGGCTACACCTTC
j_call: TRBJ1-3; clone_size: -; cdr3_length: 14; d_call: -; v_call: TRBV10-1; cdr3_aa: CASSAGSSGNTIYF; cdr3_nt: TGCGCCAGCAGTGCAGGCAGCTCTGGAAACACCATATATTTT
j_call: TRBJ2-1; clone_size: -; cdr3_length: 15; d_call: TRBD2; v_call: TRBV27; cdr3_aa: CASSPRGALYNEQFF; cdr3_nt: TGTGCCAGCAGTCCGCGGGGGGCCCTCTACAATGAGCAGTTCTTC
j_call: TRBJ2-5; clone_size: once; cdr3_length: 14; d_call: TRBD1; v_call: TRBV2; cdr3_aa: CASTRGQVQETQYF; cdr3_nt: TGTGCCAGCACCCGGGGACAGGTCCAAGAGACCCAGTACTTC
j_call: TRBJ1-1; clone_size: -; cdr3_length: 13; d_call: -; v_call: TRBV5-1; cdr3_aa: CASKMDRNTEAFF; cdr3_nt: TGCGCCAGCAAGATGGACAGGAACACTGAAGCTTTCTTT
j_call: TRBJ2-1; clone_size: -; cdr3_length: 15; d_call: TRBD1; v_call: TRBV10-1; cdr3_aa: CASSDGTGYSNEQFF; cdr3_nt: TGCGCCAGCAGTGACGGGACAGGGTATAGCAATGAGCAGTTCTTC
j_call: TRBJ2-1; clone_size: -; cdr3_length: 15; d_call: TRBD2; v_call: TRBV5-1; cdr3_aa: CASSWSLAAANEQFF; cdr3_nt: TGCGCCAGCAGCTGGAGCCTAGCGGCCGCCAATGAGCAGTTCTTC
j_call: TRBJ2-5; clone_size: -; cdr3_length: 14; d_call: -; v_call: TRBV18; cdr3_aa: CASSPGVGPGEQYF; cdr3_nt: TGTGCCAGCTCACCAGGTGTGGGGCCAGGGGAGCAGTACTTC
j_call: TRBJ2-3; clone_size: -; cdr3_length: 15; d_call: TRBD1; v_call: TRBV5-1; cdr3_aa: CASGNEGASTDTQYF; cdr3_nt: TGCGCCAGCGGCAACGAGGGGGCGAGCACAGATACGCAGTATTTT
j_call: TRBJ2-1; clone_size: -; cdr3_length: 15; d_call: TRBD1; v_call: TRBV10-3; cdr3_aa: CAIRKTGDDYNEQFF; cdr3_nt: TGTGCCATCAGAAAGACAGGGGATGACTACAATGAGCAGTTCTTC
j_call: TRBJ1-1; clone_size: -; cdr3_length: 11; d_call: -; v_call: TRBV11-2; cdr3_aa: CASSLIREAFF; cdr3_nt: TGTGCCAGCAGCTTAATCAGGGAAGCTTTCTTT
j_call: TRBJ2-7; clone_size: -; cdr3_length: 17; d_call: TRBD1; v_call: TRBV7-8; cdr3_aa: CASSFPSRQGRSYEQYF; cdr3_nt: TGTGCCAGCAGCTTCCCCAGTAGACAGGGACGTTCCTACGAGCAGTACTTC
j_call: TRBJ2-7; clone_size: -; cdr3_length: 12; d_call: -; v_call: TRBV5-1; cdr3_aa: CASRGEGDEQYF; cdr3_nt: TGCGCCAGCAGGGGAGAGGGGGACGAGCAGTACTTC